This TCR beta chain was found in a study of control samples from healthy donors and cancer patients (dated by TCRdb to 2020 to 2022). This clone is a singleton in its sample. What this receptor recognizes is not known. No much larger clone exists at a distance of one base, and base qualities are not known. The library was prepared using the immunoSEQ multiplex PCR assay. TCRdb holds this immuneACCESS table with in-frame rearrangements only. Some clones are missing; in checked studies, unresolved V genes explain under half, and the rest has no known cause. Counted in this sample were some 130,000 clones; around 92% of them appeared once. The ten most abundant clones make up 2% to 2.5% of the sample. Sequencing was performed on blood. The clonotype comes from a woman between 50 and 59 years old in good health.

The CDR3 reads as follows: CASSLVQGTNEKLFF. The DNA sequence is as follows: TGCGCCAGCAGCTTGGTTCAGGGAACAAATGAAAAACTGTTTTTT. Recombination linked TRBV5-1 to TRBJ1-4; possibly the D gene is TRBD1, per 5 matching bases. V and J are truncated by 0 bases and 5 bases respectively, leaving an intervening sequence of 11 bases. Looking up the germline V gene yields CDR1 SGHRS and CDR2 YFSETQ. The CDR3 sequence holds 15 residues, the cysteine and phenylalanine included. The sequence is cut down to CDR3 DNA, 45 bases in frame from base 1.